Following are 11 T cell receptor beta chains from one sample sequenced in a study of blood T cell repertoires in COVID-19. Sequencing used immunoSEQ multiplex PCR; TCRdb keeps in-frame clones, though not all of them. The table records roughly 500,000 clones, roughly 85% of them present only once. Sequenced sample: peripheral blood. The receptors were sampled from a human donor in a cohort sampled during active COVID-19.

The V and J genes are TRBV11-2 and TRBJ1-1; 7 positions match TRBD1. Germline lookup yields CDR1 SGHAT and CDR2 FQNNGV. The junction had 10 bases not matched to a gene; V was cut back by 6 bases and J by 3 bases. The length of the CDR3 is 15 residues. The CDR3 sequence is CASRRPGGGHTEAFF. CDR3 DNA sequence: TGTGCCAGCAGACGCCCTGGAGGGGGCCACACTGAAGCTTTCTTT. The variable domain in full, with the rest retrieved from reference TRBV11-2 and TRBJ1-1, is EAGVAQSPRYKIIEKRQSVAFWCNPISGHATLYWYQQILGQGPKLLIQFQNNGVVDDSQLPKDRFSAERLKGVDSTLKIQPAKLEDSAVYLCASRRPGGGHTEAFFGQGTRLTVV.

The chain is built from TRBV27 and TRBJ1-1; 8 nucleotides agree with TRBD1. The CDR3 spans 13 residues. V lost 3 bases to trimming and J lost 11 bases; unmatched junction nucleotides: 8. The germline V gene encodes CDR1 MNHEY and CDR2 SMNVEV (reference sequence). The CDR3 DNA sequence: TGTGCCAGCAGTTTCCGAGGACAGGGTATCGCTTTCTTT. Protein sequence: CASSFRGQGIAFF.

This chain joins TRBV7-3 and TRBJ2-7; 7 nucleotides agree with TRBD1. This CDR3 has 13 amino acids. Germline V gene sequence: CDR1 SGHTA, CDR2 FQGTGA. Losses at the gene ends were 4 bases for V and 5 bases for J; bases not matched to a gene: 5. DNA for the CDR3: TGTGCCAGCAGCTACTACAGGGGACACGAGCAGTACTTC. Its protein is CASSYYRGHEQYF.

The chain combines TRBV7-2 with TRBJ1-6, with a tentative D call TRBD1 (5 bases). Germline CDR1 SGHTA, CDR2 FQGNSA. CDR3 length: 17 amino acids. The V end lost 5 bases, the J end lost 5 bases, and 19 bases lay between the germline ends. CDR3 nucleotides: TGTGCCAGCAGCCCGGGGGGTTCCCACCTTAATAATTCACCCCTCCACTTT. Translation: CASSPGGSHLNNSPLHF.

This sequence joins TRBV27 and TRBJ1-1; TRBD1 is a possible D gene (6 bases). Looked up from germline, CDR1 is MNHEY and CDR2 is SMNVEV (reference sequence). The CDR3 loop spans 14 amino acids. Trimming stripped 5 bases from V and 4 bases from J, with 14 bases between. As DNA, the CDR3 is TGTGCCAGCAGTCTACAGGGTCAAGTCACTGAAGCTTTCTTT. Translation gives CASSLQGQVTEAFF.

The gene calls are TRBV19 and TRBJ1-5; D remains unclear. Germline V gene data show CDR1 as LNHDA and CDR2 as SQIVND (reference sequence). The length of the CDR3 is 14 residues. Trimming removed 6 bases from V and 4 bases from J, with 13 bases in between. The CDR3 region has the DNA TGTGCCAGTAGATCCCAAGAGACAAATCAGCCCCAGCATTTT. It yields the protein CASRSQETNQPQHF.

As concerns this clone: The DNA is omitted, as the CDR3 cannot be located on it reliably, and the CDR3 follows TCRdb's listing. The rearrangement joins TRBV28 to TRBJ1-5; the table names TRBD1, a call not compared with the DNA. The germline CDR1 and CDR2 sequences are MDHEN and SYDVKM. The CDR3 is 16 residues long, ends included. CDR3 protein: CASSSSGQGYNQPQHF.

Comments on this clone: At one of its ends the junction is not consistent with the germline gene, which may arise from a read error. The rearrangement uses TRBV7-8 and TRBJ2-7, with 10 bases that match TRBD2. This CDR3 is 14 amino acids long. The germline gives CDR1 SGHVS, CDR2 FQNEAQ. The CDR3 nucleotides read TGTGCCAGCAGCATAGCGGGAGGAGAGTCCGAGCAGTACTTC. As protein: CASSIAGGESEQYF.

V gene TRBV3-1 (or the pseudogene TRBV3-2) combines with J gene TRBJ1-5, with D tentatively TRBD1 (5 bases). Deletions cut 2 bases from V and 5 bases from J, with 19 bases between. In germline, CDR1 is LGHDT, CDR2 YNNKEL (reference sequence). The CDR3 contains 17 residues. DNA for the CDR3: TGTGCCAGCAGCCAAATTTCCAGGGCCCCTGGGCATCAGCCCCAGCATTTT. Its protein is CASSQISRAPGHQPQHF.

The genes are TRBV3-1 (or the pseudogene TRBV3-2) and TRBJ2-7; 9 positions match TRBD1. This CDR3 is built from 15 residues. The V gene end was trimmed by 3 bases and the J gene end by 12 bases; junction bases not matched to a gene: 15. CDR1 and CDR2 from the germline V gene are LGHDT and YNNKEL (reference sequence). CDR3 amino acids: CASSQGPGQGDIRYF. Here the CDR3 DNA reads TGTGCCAGCAGCCAGGGCCCGGGACAGGGCGATATAAGGTACTTC.

V and J are TRBV7-9 and TRBJ2-5, with D perhaps TRBD1 (6 bases). Per germline, CDR1 SEHNR and CDR2 FQNEAQ (reference sequence). V was trimmed by 4 bases and J by 4 bases, leaving 13 bases between them. The CDR3 loop spans 14 amino acids. The CDR3 region is CASSYGTPRETQYF. The CDR3, as DNA: TGTGCCAGCAGCTACGGGACACCTCGAGAGACCCAGTACTTC.